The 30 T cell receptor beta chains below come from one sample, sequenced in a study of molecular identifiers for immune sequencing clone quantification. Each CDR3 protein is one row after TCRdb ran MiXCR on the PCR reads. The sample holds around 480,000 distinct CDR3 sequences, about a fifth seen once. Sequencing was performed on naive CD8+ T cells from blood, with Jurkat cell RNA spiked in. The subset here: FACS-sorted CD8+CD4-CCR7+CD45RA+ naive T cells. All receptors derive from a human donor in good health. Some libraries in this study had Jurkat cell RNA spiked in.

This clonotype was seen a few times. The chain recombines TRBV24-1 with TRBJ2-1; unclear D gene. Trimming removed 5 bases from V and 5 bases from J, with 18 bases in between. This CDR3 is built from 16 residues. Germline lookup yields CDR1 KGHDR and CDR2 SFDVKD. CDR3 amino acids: CATSGFSERPNNEQFF. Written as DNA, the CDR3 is TGTGCCACCAGTGGGTTTTCAGAAAGACCTAACAATGAGCAGTTCTTC.

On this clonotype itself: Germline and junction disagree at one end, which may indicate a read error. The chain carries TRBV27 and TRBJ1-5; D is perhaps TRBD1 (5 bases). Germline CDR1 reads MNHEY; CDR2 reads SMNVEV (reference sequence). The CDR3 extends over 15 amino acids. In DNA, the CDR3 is TGTACCAGCAGTTTGTATCCAGGGAGCAATCAGCCCCAGCATTTT. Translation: CTSSLYPGSNQPQHF.

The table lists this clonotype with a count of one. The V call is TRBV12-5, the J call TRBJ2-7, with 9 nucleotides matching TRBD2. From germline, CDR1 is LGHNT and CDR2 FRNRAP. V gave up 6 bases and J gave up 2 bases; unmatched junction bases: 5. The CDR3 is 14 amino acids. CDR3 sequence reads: CASGLSGRPYEQYF. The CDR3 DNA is TGTGCTAGTGGACTGAGCGGGAGGCCCTACGAGCAGTACTTC.

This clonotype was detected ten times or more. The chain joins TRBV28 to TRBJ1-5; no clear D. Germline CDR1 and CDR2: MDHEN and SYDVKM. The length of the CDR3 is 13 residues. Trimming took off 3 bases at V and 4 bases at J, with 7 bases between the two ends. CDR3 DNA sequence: TGTGCCAGCAGTTTTCCGGGGAATCAGCCCCAGCATTTT. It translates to CASSFPGNQPQHF.

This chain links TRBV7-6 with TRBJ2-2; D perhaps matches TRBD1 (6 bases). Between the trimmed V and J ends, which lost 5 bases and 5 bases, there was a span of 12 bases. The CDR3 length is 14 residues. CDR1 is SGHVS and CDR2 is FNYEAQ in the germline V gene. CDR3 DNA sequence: TGTGCCAGCAGCGCGACAGGTGGTACCGGGGAGCTGTTTTTT. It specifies CASSATGGTGELFF.

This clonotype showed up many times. The CDR3 loop reads CASSHHGGPADTQYF. DNA for the CDR3: TGTGCCAGCAGCCATCACGGGGGTCCGGCAGATACGCAGTATTTT. This chain joins TRBV7-9 and TRBJ2-3, with D perhaps matching TRBD2 (6 bases). The germline gives CDR1 SEHNR, CDR2 FQNEAQ (reference sequence). The V and J ends lost 5 bases and 4 bases respectively, with 16 bases between them. This CDR3 has 15 residues.

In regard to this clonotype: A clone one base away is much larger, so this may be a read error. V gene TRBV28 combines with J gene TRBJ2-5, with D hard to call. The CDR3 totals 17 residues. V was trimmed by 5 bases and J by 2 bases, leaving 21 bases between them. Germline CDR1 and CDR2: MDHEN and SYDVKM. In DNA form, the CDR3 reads TGTGCCAGCAGTACTTGCCAAGAACGGCCCCCACAAGAGACCCAGTACTTC. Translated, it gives CASSTCQERPPQETQYF.

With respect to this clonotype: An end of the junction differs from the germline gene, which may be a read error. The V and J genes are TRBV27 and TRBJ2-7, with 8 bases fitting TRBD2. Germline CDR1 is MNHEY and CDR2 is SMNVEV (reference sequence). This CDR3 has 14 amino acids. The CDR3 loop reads CVSSFGTRQYEQYF. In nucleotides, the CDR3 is TGTGTCAGCAGTTTCGGGACTAGACAGTACGAGCAGTACTTC.

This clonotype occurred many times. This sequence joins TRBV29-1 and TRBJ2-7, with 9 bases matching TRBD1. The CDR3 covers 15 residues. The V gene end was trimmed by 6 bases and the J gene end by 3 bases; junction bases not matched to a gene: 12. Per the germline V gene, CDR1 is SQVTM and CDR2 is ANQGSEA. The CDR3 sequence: CSVRGGDRVIYEQYF. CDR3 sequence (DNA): TGCAGCGTCCGAGGGGGGGACAGGGTAATCTACGAGCAGTACTTC.

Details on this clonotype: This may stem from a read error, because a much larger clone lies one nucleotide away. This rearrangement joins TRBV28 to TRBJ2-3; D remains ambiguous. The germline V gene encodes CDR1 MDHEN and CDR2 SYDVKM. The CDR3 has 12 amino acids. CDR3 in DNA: TGTGCCAGCAGTCCCTGGGCAGATACGCGGTATTTT. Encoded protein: CASSPWADTRYF.

CDR3 in DNA: TGTGCCAGCAGCTTAACGGCAGGGTTTGGAAACACCATATATTTT. Translating gives CASSLTAGFGNTIYF. The rearrangement uses TRBV7-2 and TRBJ1-3; TRBD1 is a possible D gene (5 bases). Trimming left V 2 bases short and J 3 bases short, with 11 bases between. The germline CDR1 and CDR2 sequences are SGHTA and FQGNSA. The CDR3 spans 15 residues. Looking up the rest from reference TRBV7-2 and TRBJ1-3 gives the full variable domain: GAGVSQSPSNKVTEKGKDVELRCDPISGHTALYWYRQSLGQGLEFLIYFQGNSAPDKSGLPSDRFSAERTGGSVSTLTIQRTQQEDSAVYLCASSLTAGFGNTIYFGEGSWLTVV.

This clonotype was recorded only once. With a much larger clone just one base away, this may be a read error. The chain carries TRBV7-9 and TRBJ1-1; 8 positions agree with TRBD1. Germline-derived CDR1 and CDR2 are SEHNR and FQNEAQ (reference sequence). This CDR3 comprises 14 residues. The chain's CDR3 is CASSPQGAVTEALF. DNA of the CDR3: TGTGCCAGCAGCCCCCAGGGGGCGGTCACTGAAGCTCTCTTT.

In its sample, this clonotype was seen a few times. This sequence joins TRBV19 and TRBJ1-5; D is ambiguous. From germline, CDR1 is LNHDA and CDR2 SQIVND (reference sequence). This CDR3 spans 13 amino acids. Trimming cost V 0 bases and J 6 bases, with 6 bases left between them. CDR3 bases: TGTGCCAGTAGTATAGATCCCGGTCAGCCCCAGCATTTT. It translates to CASSIDPGQPQHF.

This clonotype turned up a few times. CDR3 sequence (DNA): TGCAGTGCTAGAGATGGAGGGTACAATGAGCAGTTCTTC. The encoded protein is CSARDGGYNEQFF. The chain recombines TRBV20-1 with TRBJ2-1, with D possibly being TRBD2 (6 bases). With 0 bases removed from V and 4 bases from J, the gap between germline ends came to 7 bases. Germline V CDR1 and CDR2: DFQATT, SNEGSKA (reference sequence). The length of the CDR3 is 13 residues.

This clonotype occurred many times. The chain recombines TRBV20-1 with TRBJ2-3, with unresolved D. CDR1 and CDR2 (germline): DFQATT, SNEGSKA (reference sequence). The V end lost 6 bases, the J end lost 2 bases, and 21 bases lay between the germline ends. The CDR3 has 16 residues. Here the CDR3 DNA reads TGCAGTGCCCCCACCGATAAATGGATCCACACAGATACGCAGTATTTT. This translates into CSAPTDKWIHTDTQYF.

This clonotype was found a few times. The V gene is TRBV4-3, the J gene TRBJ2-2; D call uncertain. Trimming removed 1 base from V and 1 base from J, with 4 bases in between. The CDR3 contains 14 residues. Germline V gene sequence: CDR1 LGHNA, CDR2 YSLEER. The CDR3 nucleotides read TGCGCCAGCAGCCAAGGGCGGAACACCGGGGAGCTGTTTTTT. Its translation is CASSQGRNTGELFF.

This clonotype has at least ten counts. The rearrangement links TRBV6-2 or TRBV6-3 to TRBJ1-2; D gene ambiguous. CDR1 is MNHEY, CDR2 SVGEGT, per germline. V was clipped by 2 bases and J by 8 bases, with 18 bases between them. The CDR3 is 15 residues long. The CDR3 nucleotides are TGTGCCAGCAGTTACGGAGTTTCCGAAAGTGAGGGCTACACCTTC. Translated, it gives CASSYGVSESEGYTF.

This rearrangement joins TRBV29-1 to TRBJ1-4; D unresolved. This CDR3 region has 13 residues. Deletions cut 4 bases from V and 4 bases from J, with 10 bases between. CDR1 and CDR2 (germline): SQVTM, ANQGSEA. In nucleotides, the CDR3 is TGCAGCGTTGGAGCAGCCTTTAATGAAAAACTGTTTTTT. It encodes CSVGAAFNEKLFF.

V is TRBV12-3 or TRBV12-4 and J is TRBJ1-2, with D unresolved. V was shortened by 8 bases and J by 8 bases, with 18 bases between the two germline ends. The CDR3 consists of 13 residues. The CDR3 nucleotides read TGTGCCAGCTCCTCCGAGACACATGGCGGCTACACCTTC. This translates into CASSSETHGGYTF.

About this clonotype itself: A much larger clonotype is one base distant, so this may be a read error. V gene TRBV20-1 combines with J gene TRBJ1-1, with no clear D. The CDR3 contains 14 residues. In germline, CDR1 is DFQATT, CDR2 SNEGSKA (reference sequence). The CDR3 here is CSAAIRGGFSEALF. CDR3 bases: TGCAGTGCGGCAATACGAGGCGGGTTTTCTGAAGCTCTCTTT.

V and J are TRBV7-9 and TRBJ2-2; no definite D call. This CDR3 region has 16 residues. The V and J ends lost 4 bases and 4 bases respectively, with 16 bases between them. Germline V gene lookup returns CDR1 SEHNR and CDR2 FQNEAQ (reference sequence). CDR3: CASSSWDWSITGELFF. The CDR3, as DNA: TGTGCCAGCAGCTCGTGGGATTGGAGCATCACCGGGGAGCTGTTTTTT.

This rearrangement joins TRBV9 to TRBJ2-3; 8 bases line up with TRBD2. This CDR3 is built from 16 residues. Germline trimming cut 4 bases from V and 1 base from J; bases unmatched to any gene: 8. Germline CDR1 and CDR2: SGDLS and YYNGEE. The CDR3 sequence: CASSPRGGDGTDTQYF. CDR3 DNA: TGTGCCAGCAGCCCCCGGGGGGGAGACGGCACAGATACGCAGTATTTT.

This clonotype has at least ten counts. DNA for the CDR3: TGTGCCAGCAGCTTAGGGCAGGGGTTTAACAATGAGCAGTTCTTC. This encodes CASSLGQGFNNEQFF. The gene calls are TRBV7-8 and TRBJ2-1; possibly TRBD1 for D (6 bases). From germline, CDR1 is SGHVS and CDR2 FQNEAQ. This CDR3 region has 15 residues. V was shortened by 1 base and J by 5 bases, with 12 bases between the two germline ends.

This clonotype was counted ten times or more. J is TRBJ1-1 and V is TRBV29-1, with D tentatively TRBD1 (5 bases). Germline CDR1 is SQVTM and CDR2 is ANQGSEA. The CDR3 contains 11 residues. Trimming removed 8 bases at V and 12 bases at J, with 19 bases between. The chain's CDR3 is CSCNPRDRTFF. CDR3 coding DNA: TGCAGCTGTAATCCCAGGGATCGAACTTTCTTT.

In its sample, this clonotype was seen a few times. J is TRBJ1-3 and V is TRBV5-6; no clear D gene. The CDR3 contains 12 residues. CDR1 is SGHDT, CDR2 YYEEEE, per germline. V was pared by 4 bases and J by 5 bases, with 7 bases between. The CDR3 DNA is TGTGCCAGCAGCGGGATGAGAAACACCATATATTTT. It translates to CASSGMRNTIYF. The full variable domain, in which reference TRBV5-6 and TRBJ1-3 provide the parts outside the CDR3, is DAGVTQSPTHLIKTRGQQVTLRCSPKSGHDTVSWYQQALGQGPQFIFQYYEEEERQRGNFPDRFSGHQFPNYSSELNVNALLLGDSALYLCASSGMRNTIYFGEGSWLTVV.

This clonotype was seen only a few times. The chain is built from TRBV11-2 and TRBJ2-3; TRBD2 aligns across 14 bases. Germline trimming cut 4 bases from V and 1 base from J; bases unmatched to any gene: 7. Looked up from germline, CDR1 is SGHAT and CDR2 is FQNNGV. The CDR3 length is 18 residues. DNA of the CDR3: TGTGCCAGCAGCTCACTCGGGACTAGCGGGGGCCGCACAGATACGCAGTATTTT. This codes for CASSSLGTSGGRTDTQYF. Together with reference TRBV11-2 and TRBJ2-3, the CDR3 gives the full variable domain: EAGVAQSPRYKIIEKRQSVAFWCNPISGHATLYWYQQILGQGPKLLIQFQNNGVVDDSQLPKDRFSAERLKGVDSTLKIQPAKLEDSAVYLCASSSLGTSGGRTDTQYFGPGTRLTVL.

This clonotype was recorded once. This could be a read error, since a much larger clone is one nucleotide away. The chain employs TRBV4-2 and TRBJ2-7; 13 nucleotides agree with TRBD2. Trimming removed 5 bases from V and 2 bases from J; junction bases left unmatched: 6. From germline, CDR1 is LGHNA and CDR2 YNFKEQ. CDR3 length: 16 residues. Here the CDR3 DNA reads TGTGCCAGCAGCTCCGGGACTAGCGGGAATCCCTACGAGCAGTACTTC. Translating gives CASSSGTSGNPYEQYF.

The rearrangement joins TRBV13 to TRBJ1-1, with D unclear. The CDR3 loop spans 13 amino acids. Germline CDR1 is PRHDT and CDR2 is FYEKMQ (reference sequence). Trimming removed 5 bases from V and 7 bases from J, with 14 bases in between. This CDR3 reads CASSPGWGFEAFF. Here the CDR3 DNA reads TGTGCCAGCAGCCCCGGCTGGGGTTTTGAAGCTTTCTTT.

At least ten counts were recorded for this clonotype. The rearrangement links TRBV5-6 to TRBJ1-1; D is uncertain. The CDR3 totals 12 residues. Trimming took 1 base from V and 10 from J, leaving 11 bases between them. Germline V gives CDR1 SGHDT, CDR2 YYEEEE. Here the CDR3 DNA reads TGTGCCAGCAGCTTGACAGCCGGGATAGCTTTCTTT. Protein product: CASSLTAGIAFF.

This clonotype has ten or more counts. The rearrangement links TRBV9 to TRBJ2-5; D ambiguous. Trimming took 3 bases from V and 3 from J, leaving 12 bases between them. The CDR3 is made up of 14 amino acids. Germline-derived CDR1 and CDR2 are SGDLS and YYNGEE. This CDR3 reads CASSGSGLKETQYF. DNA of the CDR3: TGTGCCAGCAGCGGCTCCGGGCTAAAAGAGACCCAGTACTTC.